This TCR beta chain was sequenced for a study of shared clonotypes between healthy human individuals. Turning to the study itself: CD4 naive and memory got three plates each, CD8 naive two, CD8 memory one.

Profiling relied on immunoSEQ multiplex PCR, and the TCRdb table lists in-frame clones only, not all of them. The sample includes 2 million to 2.5 million clones, around 92% seen only once; the top ten take around 0.4%. General observations from the study: Clonotypes that were shared across several donors made up 4.5% to 5% of naive CD4 clonotypes. Naive subsets usually exceeded memory subsets in estimated richness.

About this clone: Its antigen is not known.

The CDR3 runs 15 residues. The V end was cut by 2 bases, the J end by 0 bases, with 11 bases between. The V gene's germline CDR1 is MNHNS and CDR2 SASEGT. All participating donors were Caucasian adults from Nashville, Tennessee. This clonotype was obtained from a man between 18 and 35 years old in good health. Some clones in this sample may be carry-over from other donors' samples. Sequencing was carried out using naive CD4+ T cells from PBMCs. Subset denoted: CD45RA+ positively selected. The rearrangement links TRBV6-1 to TRBJ2-7, with D uncertain. The CDR3 spells CASSEFVAASYEQYF. The CDR3 bases are TGTGCCAGCAGTGAATTTGTGGCGGCCTCCTACGAGCAGTACTTC.